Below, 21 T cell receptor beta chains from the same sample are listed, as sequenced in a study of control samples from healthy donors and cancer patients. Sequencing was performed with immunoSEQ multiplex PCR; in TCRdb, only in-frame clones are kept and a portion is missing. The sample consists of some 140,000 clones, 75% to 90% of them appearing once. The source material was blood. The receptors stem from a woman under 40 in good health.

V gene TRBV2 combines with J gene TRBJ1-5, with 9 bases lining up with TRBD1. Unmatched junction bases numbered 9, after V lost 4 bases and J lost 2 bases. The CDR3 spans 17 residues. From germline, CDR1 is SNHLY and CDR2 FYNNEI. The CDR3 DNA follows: TGTGCCAGCAGTGCGGGGACAGGGAGTCGTGGCAATCAGCCCCAGCATTTT. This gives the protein CASSAGTGSRGNQPQHF.

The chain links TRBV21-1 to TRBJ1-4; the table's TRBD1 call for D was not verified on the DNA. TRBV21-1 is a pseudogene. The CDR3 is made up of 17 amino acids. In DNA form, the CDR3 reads TGTGCCAGCAGCAAAGAGCGACAGGGGCAAGATAATGAAAAACTGTTTTTT. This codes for CASSKERQGQDNEKLFF.

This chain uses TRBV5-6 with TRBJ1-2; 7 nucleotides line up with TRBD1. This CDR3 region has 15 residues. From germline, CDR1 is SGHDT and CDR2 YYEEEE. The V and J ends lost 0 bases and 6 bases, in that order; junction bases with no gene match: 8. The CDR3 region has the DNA TGTGCCAGCAGCTTGGGCCCAGGGGGTCAGGATGGCTACACCTTC. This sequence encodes CASSLGPGGQDGYTF.

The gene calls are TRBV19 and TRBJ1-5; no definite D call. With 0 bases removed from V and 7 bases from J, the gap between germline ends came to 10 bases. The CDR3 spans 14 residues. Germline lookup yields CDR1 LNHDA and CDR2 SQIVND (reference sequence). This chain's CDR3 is CASSIEESGQPQHF. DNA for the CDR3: TGTGCCAGTAGTATAGAAGAGTCGGGGCAGCCCCAGCATTTT.

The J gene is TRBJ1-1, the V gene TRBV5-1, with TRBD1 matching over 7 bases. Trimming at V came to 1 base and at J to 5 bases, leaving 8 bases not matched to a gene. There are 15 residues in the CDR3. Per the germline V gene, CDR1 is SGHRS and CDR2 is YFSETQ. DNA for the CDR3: TGCGCCAGCAGCTTGTCCCTGACAGGGAAGACTGAAGCTTTCTTT. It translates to CASSLSLTGKTEAFF.

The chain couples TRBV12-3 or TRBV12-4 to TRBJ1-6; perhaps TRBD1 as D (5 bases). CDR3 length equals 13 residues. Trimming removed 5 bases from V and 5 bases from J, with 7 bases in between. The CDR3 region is CASSRQNNSPLHF. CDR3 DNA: TGTGCCAGCAGTCGACAGAATAATTCACCCCTCCACTTT.

The CDR3 loop is CASSDASGRPTDTQYF. The CDR3 DNA follows: TGTGCCAGCAGTGACGCGAGCGGGAGGCCCACAGATACGCAGTATTTT. The rearrangement uses TRBV6-4 and TRBJ2-3; 9 nucleotides agree with TRBD2. There are 16 residues in the CDR3. The J segment lost 2 bases and the V segment lost 2 bases, leaving 5 bases of the junction unmatched. CDR1 and CDR2 from the germline V gene are MRHNA and SNTAGT.

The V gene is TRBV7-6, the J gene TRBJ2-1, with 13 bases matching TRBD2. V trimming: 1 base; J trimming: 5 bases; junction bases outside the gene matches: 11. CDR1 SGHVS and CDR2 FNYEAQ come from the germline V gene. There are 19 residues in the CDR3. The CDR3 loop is CASSLGSGTSGRANNEQFF. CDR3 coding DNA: TGTGCCAGCAGCTTAGGGTCGGGAACTAGCGGGAGGGCCAACAATGAGCAGTTCTTC.

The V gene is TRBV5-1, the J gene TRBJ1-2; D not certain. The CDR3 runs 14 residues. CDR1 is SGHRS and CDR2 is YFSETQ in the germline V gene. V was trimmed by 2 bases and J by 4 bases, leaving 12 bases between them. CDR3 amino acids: CASSFGDGTYGYTF. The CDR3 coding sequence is TGCGCCAGCAGCTTCGGTGACGGAACCTATGGCTACACCTTC.

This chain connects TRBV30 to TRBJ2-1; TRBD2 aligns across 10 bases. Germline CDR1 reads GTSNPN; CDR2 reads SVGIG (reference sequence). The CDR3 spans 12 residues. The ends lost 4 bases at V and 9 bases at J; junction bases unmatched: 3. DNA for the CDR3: TGTGCCTGGACTAGCGGGAGCAGTGAGCAGTTCTTC. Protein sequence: CAWTSGSSEQFF.

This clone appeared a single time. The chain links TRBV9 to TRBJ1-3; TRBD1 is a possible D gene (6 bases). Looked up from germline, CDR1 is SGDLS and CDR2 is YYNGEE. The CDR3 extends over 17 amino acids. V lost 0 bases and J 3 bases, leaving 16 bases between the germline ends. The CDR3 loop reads CASSVGSGALGGNTIYF. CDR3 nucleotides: TGTGCCAGCAGCGTAGGTTCAGGGGCGTTAGGTGGAAACACCATATATTTT.

The CDR3: CASSHIKLAGGDEQFF. The CDR3 DNA reads as TGTGCCAGCAGCCATATAAAACTAGCGGGAGGGGATGAGCAGTTCTTC. This chain joins TRBV3-1 (or the pseudogene TRBV3-2) and TRBJ2-1, with TRBD2 matching over 13 bases. The CDR3 covers 16 residues. Trimming at V came to 3 bases and at J to 8 bases, leaving 7 bases not matched to a gene. CDR1 is LGHDT, CDR2 YNNKEL, per germline (reference sequence).

DNA for the CDR3: TGCGCCAGCCGACCCGGGACCGGGGGGAGCGGGGAGCTGTTTTTT. Its translation: CASRPGTGGSGELFF. The rearrangement uses TRBV5-1 and TRBJ2-2, with 7 bases identical to TRBD2. J lost 7 bases, V lost 7 bases, and 13 bases had no gene match. Germline lookup yields CDR1 SGHRS and CDR2 YFSETQ. This CDR3 has 15 residues.

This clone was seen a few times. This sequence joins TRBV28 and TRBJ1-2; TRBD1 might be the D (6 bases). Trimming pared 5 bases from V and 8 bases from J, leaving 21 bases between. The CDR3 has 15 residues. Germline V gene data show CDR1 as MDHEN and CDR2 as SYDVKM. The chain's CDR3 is CASSPPGAPLWGYTF. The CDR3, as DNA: TGTGCCAGCAGTCCCCCAGGGGCCCCTCTATGGGGCTACACCTTC.

CDR3 in DNA: TGTGCCAGCAGTTCTCGAATAACTAGCGGGAGTTTAGATGAGCAGTTCTTC. It yields the protein CASSSRITSGSLDEQFF. The chain recombines TRBV27 with TRBJ2-1; 11 bases fit TRBD2. The CDR3 extends over 17 amino acids. The germline V gene has CDR1 MNHEY and CDR2 SMNVEV (reference sequence). Trimming took 4 bases from V and 8 from J; bases not matched to a gene: 13.

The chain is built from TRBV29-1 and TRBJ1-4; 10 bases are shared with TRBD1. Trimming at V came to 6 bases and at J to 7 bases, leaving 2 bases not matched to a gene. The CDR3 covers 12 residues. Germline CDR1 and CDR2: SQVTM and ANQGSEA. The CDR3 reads CSVRDRGEKLFF. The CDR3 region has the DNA TGCAGCGTCCGGGACAGGGGTGAAAAACTGTTTTTT.

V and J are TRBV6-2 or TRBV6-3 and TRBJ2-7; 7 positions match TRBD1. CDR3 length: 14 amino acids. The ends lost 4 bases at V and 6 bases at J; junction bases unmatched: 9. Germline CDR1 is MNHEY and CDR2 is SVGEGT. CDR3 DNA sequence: TGTGCCAGCAGTTTCGGACAGGTTCGGGGCGAGCAGTACTTC. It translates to CASSFGQVRGEQYF.

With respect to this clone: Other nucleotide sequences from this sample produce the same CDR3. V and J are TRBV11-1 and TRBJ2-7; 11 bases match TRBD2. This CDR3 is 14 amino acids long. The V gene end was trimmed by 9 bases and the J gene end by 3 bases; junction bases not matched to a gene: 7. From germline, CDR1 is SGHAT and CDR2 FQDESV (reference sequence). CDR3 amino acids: CASSRSGRDYEQYF. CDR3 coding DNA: TGTGCCAGTAGCCGTAGCGGGAGGGACTACGAGCAGTACTTC.

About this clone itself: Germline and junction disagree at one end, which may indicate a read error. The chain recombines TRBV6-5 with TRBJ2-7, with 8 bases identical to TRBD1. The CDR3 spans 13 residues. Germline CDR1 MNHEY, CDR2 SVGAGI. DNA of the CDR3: TGTGCCAGCACAGGGGGCAACTCCTACGGGCAGTACTTC. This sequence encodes CASTGGNSYGQYF.

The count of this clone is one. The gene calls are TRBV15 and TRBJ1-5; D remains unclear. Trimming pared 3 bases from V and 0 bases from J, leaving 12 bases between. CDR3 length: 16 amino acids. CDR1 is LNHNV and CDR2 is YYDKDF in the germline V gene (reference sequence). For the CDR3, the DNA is TGTGCCACCAGCAGTTTCGACGGTAATAGCAATCAGCCCCAGCATTTT. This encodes CATSSFDGNSNQPQHF.

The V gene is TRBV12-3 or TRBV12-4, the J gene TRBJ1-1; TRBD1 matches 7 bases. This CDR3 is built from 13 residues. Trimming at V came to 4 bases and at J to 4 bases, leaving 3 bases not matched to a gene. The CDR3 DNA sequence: TGTGCCAGCAGTTGGTCAGGGGGCACTGAAGCTTTCTTT. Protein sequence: CASSWSGGTEAFF.